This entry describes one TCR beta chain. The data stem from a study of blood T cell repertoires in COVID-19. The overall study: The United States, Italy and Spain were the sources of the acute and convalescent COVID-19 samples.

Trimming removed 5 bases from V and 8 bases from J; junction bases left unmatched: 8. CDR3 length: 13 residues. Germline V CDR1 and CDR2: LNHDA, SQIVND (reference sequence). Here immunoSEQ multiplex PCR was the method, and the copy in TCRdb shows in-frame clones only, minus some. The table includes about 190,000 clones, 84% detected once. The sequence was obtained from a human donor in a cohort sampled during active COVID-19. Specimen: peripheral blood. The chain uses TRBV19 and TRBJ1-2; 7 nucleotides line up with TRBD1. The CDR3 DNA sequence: TGTGCCAGTAGTGCACAGGGGACGGGAGGCTACACCTTC. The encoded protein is CASSAQGTGGYTF.